This T cell receptor beta chain was recovered during a study of T cell repertoires in cytomegalovirus infection. Study overall: Matching HLA type, along with CMV infection, was indicated by public TCR beta signatures. Points from the study as a whole: The study found HLA-C-restricted CMV-specific TCR beta clonotypes dominating the ex vivo response. Cumulative frequency of public TCR beta families picked out carriers of CMV plus the relevant HLA.

This clonotype showed up just a few times. What it binds is unknown. One entry per CDR3 protein results from TCRdb running MiXCR on the reads. Counted here are about 920,000 distinct CDR3 sequences, around 30% occurring once; the ten biggest clones make up about 14%. CDR1 and CDR2 from the germline V gene are MNHNY and SVGAGI (reference sequence). Trimming left V 0 bases short and J 1 base short, with 7 bases between. The CDR3 is 14 amino acids. The TCR originated in a human donor in good health (CMV status not recorded). Some clones in this sample may be carry-over from other donors' samples. The sequencing here drew on cultured CD8+ T cells from PBMCs, taken from culture after CMV antigen stimulation. This sequence joins TRBV6-6 and TRBJ2-7, with unresolved D. The CDR3 loop reads CASSYSGRSYEQYF. For the CDR3, the DNA is TGTGCCAGCAGTTACTCCGGCAGGTCCTACGAGCAGTACTTC.